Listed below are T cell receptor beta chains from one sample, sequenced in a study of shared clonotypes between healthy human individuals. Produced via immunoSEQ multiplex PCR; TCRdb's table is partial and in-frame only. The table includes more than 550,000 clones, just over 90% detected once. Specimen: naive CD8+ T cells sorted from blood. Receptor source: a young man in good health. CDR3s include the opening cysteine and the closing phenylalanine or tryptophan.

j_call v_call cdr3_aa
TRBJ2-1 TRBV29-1 CSVEKNNEQFF
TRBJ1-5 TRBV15 CATRRRGNQPQHF
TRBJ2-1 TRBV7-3 CASSLLAGTYNEQFF
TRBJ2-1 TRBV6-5 CASSEEIYNEQFF
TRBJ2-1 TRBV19 CASSRGLAGINEQFF
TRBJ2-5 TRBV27 CASRDSAETQYF
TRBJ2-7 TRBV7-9 CASSQEVGQYF
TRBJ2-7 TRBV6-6 CASTPRLAGDYEQYF
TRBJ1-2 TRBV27 CASGQGPLIYGYTF
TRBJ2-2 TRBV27 CASSLFGANTGELFF
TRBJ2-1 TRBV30 CAWGLARSYEQFF